This T cell receptor (beta chain) was captured by sequencing in a study of blood T cell repertoires in COVID-19. Background on the study: Sites in the United States, Italy and Spain provided acute and convalescent COVID-19 samples.

Cohort allocation depended upon clinical history that participants reported. Among Cohort 3 donors, those recovered had two negative PCRs, clearance, or symptom resolution. V was trimmed by 0 bases and J by 7 bases, leaving 12 bases between them. Germline V gene sequence: CDR1 MNHEY, CDR2 SVGAGI. The CDR3 is 14 residues long. Measured with immunoSEQ multiplex PCR; TCRdb has only the in-frame clones, and not every one. This table has about 250,000 clones, 75% to 95% appearing once. The receptor comes from a woman between 18 and 29 years old who had recovered from COVID-19. The sequenced sample consisted of PBMCs or T cells enriched from blood (not recorded which). The rearrangement links TRBV6-5 to TRBJ1-2; possible D gene TRBD1, 5 bases. The CDR3 here is CASSYSRGGGGYTF. The DNA of the CDR3 is TGTGCCAGCAGTTACTCGAGGGGAGGAGGTGGCTACACCTTC.